The subject of this entry is one T cell receptor beta chain. What this receptor recognizes is not known. Per-nucleotide qualities are absent, and no much larger clonotype sits a single base away. TCRbeta CDR3 regions were amplified from genomic DNA using the immunoSEQ Assay, a bias-controlled multiplex PCR. From the authors' description of their analysis: Within the assay, amplification of reference gene primers was used to estimate how many nucleated cells each sample contained. To quantify the absolute abundance of each unique TCRbeta CDR3 rearrangement, sequence reads were collapsed and filtered. Productive Simpson clonality was computed per sample as the square root of Simpson's diversity index over productive rearrangements. The table comes from immuneACCESS by way of TCRdb, which keeps in-frame sequences with V and J called. Part of the clones is missing from these tables; in studies checked, under half for an unresolved V gene and the rest for unknown reasons. V, J and clone size are taken as reported in that table, and D and trimming were inferred from the DNA itself. Recorded for this sample are about 160,000 clones; 75% to 90% of them occurred a single time. Around 10% of the sample rests with the top ten.

The record originates from a study of blood T cell repertoires in COVID-19 (dated by TCRdb to about 2020). Notes on the research overall: Samples from collaborators originated in the United States, Italy and Spain and spanned both the acute and convalescent phases of COVID-19. The prospective study material was composed of cDNA or gDNA derived from T cells, B-cell-depleted T cells, or PBMCs. Deeply sampled blood TCRbeta repertoires from subjects exposed to, actively infected with, or recovered from COVID-19 were included in the dataset. The repertoires were made available in a free public database intended to serve as a resource for research on the immune response to SARS-CoV-2. Samples were obtained from the ongoing ImmuneRACE study (first 160 participants) and from approximately 1,200 subjects provided by 6 global collaborators. Nearly every sample came with metadata listing a de-identified subject ID, COVID-19 status, age in years and sex. Where available, HLA class I and class II types were obtained from metadata supplied by the sample provider rather than from assay-based typing.

Collaborating institutions collected whole blood in K2EDTA tubes following their own protocols. For TCRbeta analysis, collaborators shipped samples in one of three forms: frozen whole blood, isolated PBMCs, or DNA extracted from either of those sample types. Summary of the overall study and its limitations: How much clinical and demographic metadata was included differed by source and by participant, and the metadata was provided uncurated.

The specimen was peripheral blood. This TCR derives from a woman older than 75 with active or convalescent COVID-19.

The DNA is as follows: TGTGCCAGCAGCCGGTCAGACAGCCTCAATCAGCCCCAGCATTTT. This gives the protein CASSRSDSLNQPQHF. The rearranged chain carries TRBV3-1 (or the pseudogene TRBV3-2) and TRBJ1-5; matching of 5 bases hints at TRBD1 as the D gene. From the cysteine up to the phenylalanine, the CDR3 has a length of 15 residues. Here the CDR3 DNA is all that survives: 45 bases in frame from base 1. As encoded in the germline V gene (reference sequence), CDR1 is LGHDT while CDR2 is YNNKEL. The V and J ends are trimmed by 4 bases and 3 bases, leaving 13 bases between them.